This T cell receptor (beta chain) was identified during a study of blood T cell repertoires in COVID-19 (dated by TCRdb to between 2020 and 2021). Context from the whole study: The collaborator samples originated in the United States, Italy and Spain and spanned the acute and convalescent phases of COVID-19. Samples were obtained from the ongoing ImmuneRACE study (first 160 participants) and from 950 to 1,500 subjects provided by 6 global collaborators. The prospective study material was composed of cDNA or gDNA derived from T cells, B-cell-depleted T cells, or PBMCs. Sample metadata almost always included a de-identified subject ID, COVID-19 status, age in years and sex. Where available, HLA class I and class II types were obtained from metadata supplied by the sample provider rather than from assay-based typing. Subjects who had been exposed to COVID-19, were actively infected with it, or had recovered from it provided the deeply sampled blood TCRbeta repertoires that made up the dataset. The repertoires were released in a freely available public database intended as a resource for research on the immune response to SARS-CoV-2.

Beyond this particular receptor, the publication reports: How much clinical and demographic metadata was included differed by source and by participant, and the metadata was provided uncurated.

Remarks on this clone: No cognate antigen has been identified for it. No clone much larger than this one lies a single base away; base qualities are absent.

Participants in the prospective study were aged about 18 to 95 years, lived in 20 to 25 United States geographic areas, and enrolled through a virtual design. In the prospective study, participants were assigned to cohorts based on the clinical history participants reported in a screening survey and a study questionnaire. For ImmuneRACE Cohort 3, a participant was defined as recovered based on two consecutive negative NP/OP PCR tests, clearance by a healthcare professional, or resolution of symptoms. Each participant in the prospective study had whole blood, serum and a nasopharyngeal or oropharyngeal swab collected by mobile phlebotomists. Over a roughly two-month period, participants in the prospective study had the option of providing additional blood draws and questionnaires. Before DNA extraction, prospective study blood samples were shipped either frozen or at room temperature. TCRbeta CDR3 regions were amplified from genomic DNA using the immunoSEQ Assay, a bias-controlled multiplex PCR. The authors processed their data as follows. The number of nucleated cells in each sample was estimated by amplification of reference gene primers within the assay. To quantify the absolute abundance of each unique TCRbeta CDR3 rearrangement, sequence reads were collapsed and filtered. For each sample, productive Simpson clonality was calculated as the square root of Simpson's diversity index across productive rearrangements. In TCRdb, the immuneACCESS table is reduced to in-frame sequences with V and J assigned. These tables do not hold every clone; where another copy was compared, an unresolved V gene accounts for under half, and the others remain unexplained. The V and J calls and clone size come from that table; D and trimming were worked out from the DNA. This sample gives more than 300,000 clones in total; 86% of them show up just once. In total, the top ten clones hold 8.5% to 12% of the sample.

Sequencing was done on a sample of PBMCs or T cells enriched from blood (not recorded which). This receptor was taken from a woman aged 18 to 35 who had recovered from COVID-19.

CDR3 protein: CASSPYMNTEAFF. The DNA sequence reads TGCGCCAGCAGTCCTTACATGAACACTGAAGCTTTCTTT. Recombination linked TRBV5-1 to TRBJ1-1; no D gene can be assigned with confidence. Reading the germline V gene gives CDR1 SGHRS and CDR2 YFSETQ. V is reduced by 5 bases and J by 0 bases, leaving a spacing of 8 bases between them. The CDR3 runs 13 residues from the cysteine to the phenylalanine. Only CDR3 DNA remains: 39 bases, in frame from the first base.